Listed below are T cell receptor beta chains from one sample, sequenced in a study of blood T cell repertoires in COVID-19. Clones were sequenced by immunoSEQ multiplex PCR, and TCRdb holds only the in-frame ones, with some missing. The repertoire holds a few hundred thousand clones, roughly 90% seen once, with approximately 9% in the top ten. The sequencing input was PBMCs or T cells enriched from blood (not recorded which). The receptors originated from a woman between 18 and 30 years old who had recovered from COVID-19. The conserved cysteine and the conserved F or W are not part of the CDR3 here. Each record gives: J gene, CDR3 length, V gene, CDR3 protein.

j_gene: TRBJ2-3
len: 14
v_gene: TRBV27
CDR3aa: ASSHPTGSNTDTQY

j_gene: TRBJ1-1
len: 10
v_gene: TRBV28
CDR3aa: ASSFHNTEAF

j_gene: TRBJ2-2
len: 15
v_gene: TRBV7-6
CDR3aa: ASSAIAGSDNTGELF

j_gene: TRBJ2-5
len: 10
v_gene: TRBV7-9
CDR3aa: ASSWGEETQY

j_gene: TRBJ2-2
len: 14
v_gene: TRBV3-1/TRBV3-2
CDR3aa: ASSHGLAANTGELF

j_gene: TRBJ2-7
len: 10
v_gene: TRBV5-6
CDR3aa: ASSFQGYEQY

j_gene: TRBJ2-1
len: 14
v_gene: TRBV11-2
CDR3aa: ASRKTPWDRANEQF

j_gene: TRBJ1-2
len: 11
v_gene: TRBV28
CDR3aa: ASSQGQEAGYT

j_gene: TRBJ1-1
len: 11
v_gene: TRBV19
CDR3aa: ASSIGANTEAF

j_gene: TRBJ1-1
len: 11
v_gene: TRBV5-6
CDR3aa: ASSLGQGGEAF

j_gene: TRBJ2-1
len: 14
v_gene: TRBV9
CDR3aa: ASSMSGRALYNEQF

j_gene: TRBJ2-5
len: 10
v_gene: TRBV12-3/TRBV12-4
CDR3aa: ASSLNRETQY

j_gene: TRBJ2-3
len: 14
v_gene: TRBV15
CDR3aa: ATSHQQGGGVDTQY

j_gene: TRBJ2-1
len: 16
v_gene: TRBV7-6
CDR3aa: ASSSVVVAGGVYNEQF

j_gene: TRBJ2-5
len: 12
v_gene: TRBV19
CDR3aa: ASSLEGGAETQY

j_gene: TRBJ2-1
len: 11
v_gene: TRBV7-2
CDR3aa: ASGAQSYNEQF

j_gene: TRBJ2-2
len: 14
v_gene: TRBV7-2
CDR3aa: ASSSDSFANTGELF

j_gene: TRBJ2-1
len: 14
v_gene: TRBV5-5
CDR3aa: ASRLSWTVNYNEQF

j_gene: TRBJ2-1
len: 11
v_gene: TRBV9
CDR3aa: ASSVQQGNEQF

j_gene: TRBJ2-7
len: 18
v_gene: TRBV7-8
CDR3aa: ASSLARREREGPSTYEQY

j_gene: TRBJ1-1
len: 11
v_gene: TRBV2
CDR3aa: ASSPTVNTEAF

j_gene: TRBJ2-2
len: 14
v_gene: TRBV6-5
CDR3aa: ASSYLGGPNTGELF

j_gene: TRBJ2-1
len: 11
v_gene: TRBV7-3
CDR3aa: ASSANRGQGQF

j_gene: TRBJ2-3
len: 15
v_gene: TRBV5-4
CDR3aa: ASSLGVGGAVTDTQY

j_gene: TRBJ2-1
len: 11
v_gene: TRBV12-3/TRBV12-4
CDR3aa: ASSLARRGEQF

j_gene: TRBJ1-5
len: 12
v_gene: TRBV2
CDR3aa: ASSPLLADQPQH

j_gene: TRBJ1-6
len: 15
v_gene: TRBV7-9
CDR3aa: ASSVGQGHRINSPLH

j_gene: TRBJ2-1
len: 16
v_gene: TRBV3-1/TRBV3-2
CDR3aa: ASSPPSTSGNSYNEQF

j_gene: TRBJ2-1
len: 15
v_gene: TRBV5-1
CDR3aa: ASSSRLAGGLYNEQF

j_gene: TRBJ2-1
len: 13
v_gene: TRBV27
CDR3aa: ASSWGRGGYNEQF

j_gene: TRBJ1-6
len: 11
v_gene: TRBV27
CDR3aa: ASRDRGYSPLH

j_gene: TRBJ1-5
len: 9
v_gene: TRBV29-1
CDR3aa: SVGEGQPQH

j_gene: TRBJ2-3
len: 11
v_gene: TRBV7-3
CDR3aa: ASREASTDTQY

j_gene: TRBJ2-1
len: 13
v_gene: TRBV19
CDR3aa: ASSMTSGQNNEQF

j_gene: TRBJ1-3
len: 13
v_gene: TRBV4-3
CDR3aa: ASSQAGTGGNTIY

j_gene: TRBJ1-1
len: 13
v_gene: TRBV7-9
CDR3aa: ASSMNRGSNTEAF

j_gene: TRBJ2-7
len: 13
v_gene: TRBV4-3
CDR3aa: ASSQDYSGGNEQY

j_gene: TRBJ2-1
len: 11
v_gene: TRBV6-4
CDR3aa: ASSDSRTGEQF

j_gene: TRBJ1-2
len: 12
v_gene: TRBV7-9
CDR3aa: ASSVDRGVNGYT

j_gene: TRBJ1-1
len: 11
v_gene: TRBV7-6
CDR3aa: ASSLESGTEAF

j_gene: TRBJ2-7
len: 12
v_gene: TRBV5-5
CDR3aa: ASSLAEGDRVEF

j_gene: TRBJ1-2
len: 12
v_gene: TRBV5-1
CDR3aa: ASSLGQGNGGYT

j_gene: TRBJ1-5
len: 13
v_gene: TRBV5-1
CDR3aa: ASSLDMSDNQPQH

j_gene: TRBJ1-6
len: 14
v_gene: TRBV4-1
CDR3aa: ASSPMAPGMGSPLH